This T cell receptor (beta chain) was sequenced for a study of T cell responses to AZD1222 COVID-19 vaccine. Data came from immunoSEQ multiplex PCR; TCRdb stores just in-frame clones and leaves some out. The sample holds 210,000 or so clones, 94% seen once. Germline V gives CDR1 MNHEY, CDR2 SVGEGT. This CDR3 has 18 residues. V shed 4 bases and J shed 2 bases, with 22 bases lying between them. This clone was seen only once. The sequences come from peripheral blood, collected 28 days after the second dose of the MenACWY control vaccine. The sequence came from an adult who received the MenACWY meningococcal vaccine as a control. V gene TRBV6-2 or TRBV6-3 combines with J gene TRBJ2-3, with D tentatively TRBD1 (5 bases). CDR3 amino acids: CASSWATTAPAPTDTQYF. As DNA, the CDR3 is TGTGCCAGCAGTTGGGCGACGACAGCACCCGCCCCCACAGATACGCAGTATTTT.